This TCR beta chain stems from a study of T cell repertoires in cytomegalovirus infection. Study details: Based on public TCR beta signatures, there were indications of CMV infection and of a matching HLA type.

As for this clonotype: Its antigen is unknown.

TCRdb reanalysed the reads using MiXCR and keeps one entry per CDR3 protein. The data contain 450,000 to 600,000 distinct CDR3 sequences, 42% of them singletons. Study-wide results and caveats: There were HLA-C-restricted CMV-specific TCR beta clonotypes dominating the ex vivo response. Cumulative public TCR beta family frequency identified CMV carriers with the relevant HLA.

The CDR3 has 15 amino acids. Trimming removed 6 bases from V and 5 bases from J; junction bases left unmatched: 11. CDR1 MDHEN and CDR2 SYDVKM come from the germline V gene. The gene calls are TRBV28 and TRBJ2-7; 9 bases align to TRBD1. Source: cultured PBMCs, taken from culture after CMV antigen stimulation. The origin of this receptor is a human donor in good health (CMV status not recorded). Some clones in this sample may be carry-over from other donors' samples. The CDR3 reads CASRSTGTGINEQYF. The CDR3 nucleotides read TGTGCCAGCAGGAGCACCGGGACAGGGATCAACGAGCAGTACTTC.